This T cell receptor beta chain appears in the sequencing data of a study of blood T cells in healthy people across ages (dated by TCRdb to between 2014 and 2017). In terms of the full investigation: Template switching captured roughly one uniquely barcoded TCR beta cDNA molecule per two T cells in model experiments. The donors were divided into four age groups: young (average around 15 years), middle-aged (about 39), aged (62) and long-lived (more than 75). Donors of different ages were randomly distributed across sequencing lanes to avoid experimental bias. For two donors (one aged 18 to 30 and one aged 80 or older), the study analyzed two additional independent replicas of 1 million unique cDNA reads from the same blood draw. Using deep sequencing normalized with unique cDNA molecular identifiers, the study measured how TCR beta repertoire diversity changes with age.

The donors were 40 or so Caucasian individuals from Russia, aged roughly 6 to 90 years, who were systemically healthy. Around 9.7 milliliters of peripheral blood were collected from each donor into EDTA-treated Vacutainer tubes. PBMCs were isolated by Ficoll-Paque density-gradient centrifugation, with at least 7 million obtained per sample. Trizol reagent was used to extract total RNA from the PBMCs, yielding at least 5.5 micrograms per sample. Naive CD45RAhigh/CD27high T cell percentages were measured by flow cytometry on a PBMC aliquot from every donor. Libraries were made using 5' RACE. The reads were generated on an Illumina HiSeq 2500. The second PCR ran for about 7 to 11 cycles and used a J-beta primer mix along with a sample-barcoded 5' primer. A template-switch 5' adaptor carrying 12 random nucleotides introduced a unique molecular identifier onto each TCR beta cDNA molecule. Each sample yielded at least 3 million CDR3-containing paired-end reads. The Mint cDNA synthesis kit, primed by a TRBC-specific oligonucleotide, was used to synthesize first-strand cDNA from all RNA. After uracil-DNA glycosylase treatment, a first 18-cycle PCR used universal primers M1SS and BC2_uni_R on all cDNA. From the authors' description of their analysis: Each sample was normalized by randomly selecting 1 million high-quality reads, each carrying a distinct molecular identifier. Instead of being binned into consensus sequences, reads with shared molecular identifiers were discarded. MiTCR, set to a Q25 quality threshold and the strictest error-elimination algorithm, was used for CDR3 identification, clonotype clustering and error correction. Lower-bound total TCR beta diversity was estimated with a nonparametric unseen species model using Euler transformation. TCRdb itself trimmed the public reads at Q25 with fastp, ran MiXCR and retained productive beta chains. Each record represents a unique CDR3 protein, reported with the most common genes and DNA among its rows. Here the V and J calls rest on TCRdb's processing, not on the authors' analysis. Counted in this sample were about a million distinct CDR3 sequences; roughly two fifths of them appeared once. The ten biggest clones cover around 13% of the sample.

General study outcomes and caveats: As age increased, observed TCR beta diversity per million T cells dropped in a roughly linear way, and a significant reduction was already evident by age roughly 40. Estimates of total diversity based on one million sequenced T cells were considered lower bounds and underestimates. Compared with the aged group, the long-lived group had more naive CD4+ T cells, fewer expanded clones and increased TCR diversity, suggesting age selection. Bulk unsorted PBMC profiling prevented conclusive comparison of naive and antigen-experienced compartments. Because donor CMV infection status was unknown, age-related changes in expanded clonotypes were potentially confounded. The percentage of naive T cells measured by flow cytometry correlated strongly with observed TCR beta diversity.

Inclusive of the bounding cysteine and phenylalanine, the CDR3 is 15 residues long. Only the CDR3 part of the read is kept: 45 bases, read in frame from the first base. According to the germline V gene (reference sequence), CDR1 reads SEHNR and CDR2 reads FQNEAQ. V is pared back by 5 bases and J by 4 bases, with 17 bases lying between the germline termini. Note on this clonotype: There is no known antigen for this receptor. Base-call qualities are not available, and no considerably larger clone is one nucleotide away.

Sequencing used blood. The chain couples TRBV7-9 to TRBJ1-1, with TRBD1 tentatively as D gene (5 bases match). This TCR was recovered from a man in his late teens or twenties in good health. The CDR3: CASSGGRAQSTEAFF. The bases are TGTGCCAGCAGCGGAGGCAGGGCTCAGAGCACTGAAGCTTTCTTT.